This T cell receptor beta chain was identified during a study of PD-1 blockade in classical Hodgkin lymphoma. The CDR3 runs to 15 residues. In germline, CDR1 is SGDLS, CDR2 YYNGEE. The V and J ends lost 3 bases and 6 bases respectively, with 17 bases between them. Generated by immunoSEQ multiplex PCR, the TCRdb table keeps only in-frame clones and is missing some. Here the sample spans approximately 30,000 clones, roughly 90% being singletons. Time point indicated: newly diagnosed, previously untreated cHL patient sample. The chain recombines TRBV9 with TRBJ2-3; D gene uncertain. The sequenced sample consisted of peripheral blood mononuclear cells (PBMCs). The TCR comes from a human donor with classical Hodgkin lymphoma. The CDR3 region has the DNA TGTGCCAGCAGCGCCGGGTTTAGGCTAGGCGATACGCAGTATTTT. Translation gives CASSAGFRLGDTQYF.